This T cell receptor beta chain was sequenced in a study of a mutant IDH1 vaccine in newly diagnosed glioma. Study at large: Across weeks 1, 3, 5, 7, 11, 15, 19 and 23, patients received a vaccination each time, eight in all. The initiation of vaccination occurred 4-6 weeks after radiotherapy alone, or with temozolomide cycles. Sex distribution of treated patients was about 60% male and around 38% female; mean age was 40.4 years.

This sample's time point: week 23, last vaccination. Alongside topical imiquimod, each dose of vaccine comprised 300 ug of mutant IDH1 20-mer peptide. There were new WHO grade 3 or 4 astrocytomas in the donors, and these were IDH1-mutant and ATRX-lost. The ends lost 2 bases at V and 1 base at J; junction bases unmatched: 8. Looked up from germline, CDR1 is SGHVS and CDR2 is FQNEAQ. The CDR3 is 17 amino acids. Clones were sequenced by immunoSEQ multiplex PCR, and TCRdb holds only the in-frame ones, with some missing. Among roughly 74,000 clones listed, approximately 85% were seen once. Details on this clone: The antigen remains unidentified.

The material was PBMCs, obtained from a glioma patient whose treatment included an IDH1 peptide vaccine. The chain uses TRBV7-8 and TRBJ1-1; 9 bases are shared with TRBD1. This sequence originates from a man aged 30-40 years with glioma. Some clones in this sample may be carry-over from other donors' samples. Here the CDR3 DNA reads TGTGCCAGCAGCTTACCCCGGACAGGGGAGGCGAACACTGAAGCTTTCTTT. This sequence encodes CASSLPRTGEANTEAFF.